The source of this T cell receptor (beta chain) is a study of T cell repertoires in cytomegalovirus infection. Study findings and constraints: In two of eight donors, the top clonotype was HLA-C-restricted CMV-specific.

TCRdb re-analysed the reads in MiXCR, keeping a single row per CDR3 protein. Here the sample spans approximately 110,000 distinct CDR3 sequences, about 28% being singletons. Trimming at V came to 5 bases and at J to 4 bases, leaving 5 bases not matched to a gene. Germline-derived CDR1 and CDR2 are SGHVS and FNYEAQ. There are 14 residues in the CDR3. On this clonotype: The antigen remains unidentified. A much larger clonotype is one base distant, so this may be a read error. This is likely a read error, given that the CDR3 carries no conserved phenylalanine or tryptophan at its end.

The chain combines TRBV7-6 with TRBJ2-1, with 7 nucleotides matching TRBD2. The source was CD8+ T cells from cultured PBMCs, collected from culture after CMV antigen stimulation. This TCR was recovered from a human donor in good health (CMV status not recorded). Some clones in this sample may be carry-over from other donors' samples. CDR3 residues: CASSNSGGYNEQFL. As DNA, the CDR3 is TGTGCCAGCAGCAACTCGGGGGGTTACAATGAGCAGTTCCTC.